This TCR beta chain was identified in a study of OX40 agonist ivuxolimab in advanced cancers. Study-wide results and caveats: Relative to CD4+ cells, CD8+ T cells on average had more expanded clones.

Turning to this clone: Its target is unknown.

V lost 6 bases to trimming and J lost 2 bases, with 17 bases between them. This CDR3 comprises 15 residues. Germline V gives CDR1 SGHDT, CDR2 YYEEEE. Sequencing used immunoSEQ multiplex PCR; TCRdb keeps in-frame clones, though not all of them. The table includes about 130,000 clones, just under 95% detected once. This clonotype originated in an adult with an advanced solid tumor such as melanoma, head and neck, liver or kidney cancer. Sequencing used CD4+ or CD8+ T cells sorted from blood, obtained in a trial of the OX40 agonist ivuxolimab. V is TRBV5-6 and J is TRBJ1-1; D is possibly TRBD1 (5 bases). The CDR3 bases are TGTGCCAGCATACGTGTTTTGGGGGGAAACACTGAAGCTTTCTTT. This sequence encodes CASIRVLGGNTEAFF.